This T cell receptor beta chain was found in a study of control samples from healthy donors and cancer patients. Profiled with immunoSEQ multiplex PCR; TCRdb holds only in-frame clones, not every one. The table includes about 75,000 clones, over 65% detected once. The germline V gene has CDR1 SGHRS and CDR2 YFSETQ. The CDR3 spans 15 residues. V was pared by 2 bases and J by 5 bases, with 11 bases between. The chain couples TRBV5-1 to TRBJ1-6; D may be TRBD1 (6 bases). The source material was blood. The source is a man between 50 and 59 years old in good health. The CDR3 loop is CASSLDRLNNSPLHF. The CDR3 nucleotides read TGCGCCAGCAGCTTAGACAGGCTTAATAATTCACCCCTCCACTTT.